These 32 T cell receptor beta chains share one sample of origin, sequenced in a study of blood T cell repertoires in COVID-19. The method was immunoSEQ multiplex PCR; TCRdb's version includes in-frame clones alone and lacks a portion of them. The sample carries about 200,000 clones, 85% recorded once. The sample taken for sequencing was PBMCs or T cells enriched from blood (not recorded which). The receptors derive from a man aged 35 to 55 who had recovered from COVID-19.

V and J are TRBV7-2 and TRBJ2-7; D perhaps matches TRBD1 (5 bases). The CDR3 runs to 15 residues. Germline CDR1 reads SGHTA; CDR2 reads FQGNSA. V was clipped by 1 base and J by 4 bases, with 14 bases between them. The CDR3 DNA reads as TGTGCCAGCAGCTTAGAGGGGCCCTCCGTTTACGAGCAGTACTTC. Translating it yields CASSLEGPSVYEQYF.

The table lists this clone with a count of one. The gene calls are TRBV7-9 and TRBJ1-4; 12 bases are shared with TRBD1. Trimming removed 5 bases from V and 5 bases from J; junction bases left unmatched: 6. This CDR3 has 16 residues. The germline V gene has CDR1 SEHNR and CDR2 FQNEAQ (reference sequence). This CDR3 is CASSPPGTGGNEKLFF. The CDR3 DNA sequence: TGTGCCAGCAGCCCCCCCGGGACAGGGGGCAATGAAAAACTGTTTTTT.

The chain carries TRBV30 and TRBJ1-2; 7 bases agree with TRBD1. V lost 3 bases, J lost 8 bases, and 9 bases stayed unmatched. The CDR3 is 13 residues long. The germline V gene has CDR1 GTSNPN and CDR2 SVGIG (reference sequence). CDR3 nucleotides: TGTGCCTGGAGCGCCCACAGGGGTGGGGGCTACACCTTC. Protein: CAWSAHRGGGYTF.

The V and J genes are TRBV18 and TRBJ1-4; tentative D call: TRBD1 (6 bases). Germline V gene lookup returns CDR1 KGHSH and CDR2 LQKENI. This CDR3 contains 17 residues. Trimming pared 6 bases from V and 3 bases from J, leaving 20 bases between. Here the CDR3 reads CASSLSDGQLSNEKLFF. CDR3 nucleotides: TGTGCCAGCTCGCTAAGCGACGGACAGCTATCTAATGAAAAACTGTTTTTT.

The chain recombines TRBV6-5 with TRBJ2-2; D is unclear. From germline, CDR1 is MNHEY and CDR2 SVGAGI. V was trimmed by 3 bases and J by 2 bases, leaving 10 bases between them. CDR3 length: 15 residues. In DNA, the CDR3 is TGTGCCAGCAGTTATGCCCGACAAAACACCGGGGAGCTGTTTTTT. It codes for CASSYARQNTGELFF.

This chain joins TRBV25-1 and TRBJ1-4, with D perhaps matching TRBD1 (5 bases). This CDR3 is 15 amino acids long. CDR1 and CDR2 (germline): MGHDK, SYGVNS. V lost 4 bases to trimming and J lost 8 bases, with 17 bases between them. CDR3 nucleotide sequence: TGTGCCAGCAGTGCCTCGCAGGGAGGAAAAGAAAAACTGTTTTTT. Protein: CASSASQGGKEKLFF. Variable domain in full (rest from reference TRBV25-1 and TRBJ1-4): EADIYQTPRYLVIGTGKKITLECSQTMGHDKMYWYQQDPGMELHLIHYSYGVNSTEKGDLSSESTVSRIRTEHFPLTLESARPSHTSQYLCASSASQGGKEKLFFGSGTQLSVL.

V usage is TRBV9 and J usage is TRBJ2-7; the D gene is possibly TRBD2 (6 bases). The CDR3 sequence is 15 residues long. Germline assignment: CDR1 SGDLS and CDR2 YYNGEE. V was clipped by 0 bases and J by 5 bases, with 15 bases between them. This chain's CDR3 is CASSVGLDSVHEQYF. The DNA of the CDR3 is TGTGCCAGCAGCGTAGGACTAGATTCGGTGCACGAGCAGTACTTC. Full variable domain (rest looked up from reference TRBV9 and TRBJ2-7): DSGVTQTPKHLITATGQRVTLRCSPRSGDLSVYWYQQSLDQGLQFLIQYYNGEERAKGNILERFSAQQFPDLHSELNLSSLELGDSALYFCASSVGLDSVHEQYFGPGTRLTVT.

The chain carries TRBV10-3 and TRBJ1-2; 7 bases are a match to TRBD1. This CDR3 has 16 residues. Trimming took 3 bases from V and 2 from J; bases not matched to a gene: 9. Germline V gene lookup returns CDR1 ENHRY and CDR2 SYGVKD. The CDR3 protein is CAISDPGQVKNYGYTF. For the CDR3, the DNA is TGTGCCATCAGTGATCCAGGACAGGTGAAAAACTATGGCTACACCTTC.

The genes are TRBV7-2 and TRBJ1-2, with 7 bases aligning to TRBD1. After removal of 4 bases from V and 8 bases from J, the junction contained 7 bases not matched to a gene. Germline V gives CDR1 SGHTA, CDR2 FQGNSA. The CDR3 has 13 residues. The CDR3 protein is CASSSWTGKGYTF. The DNA of the CDR3 is TGTGCCAGCAGCTCCTGGACAGGAAAAGGCTACACCTTC.

The chain employs TRBV2 and TRBJ2-3, with 7 bases lining up with TRBD2. Per the germline V gene, CDR1 is SNHLY and CDR2 is FYNNEI. With 0 bases clipped from V and 0 bases from J, the junction kept 6 bases outside the gene matches. The CDR3 sequence is 17 residues long. This CDR3 reads CASSEAQAGRSTDTQYF. Written as DNA, the CDR3 is TGTGCCAGCAGTGAAGCGCAAGCGGGGCGTAGCACAGATACGCAGTATTTT.

The V and J genes are TRBV5-4 and TRBJ1-3; D uncertain. CDR3 length equals 15 residues. Germline assignment: CDR1 SGHNT and CDR2 YYREEE (reference sequence). The V and J ends lost 1 base and 0 bases respectively, with 8 bases between them. CDR3 loop: CASSLSGHSGNTIYF. Written as DNA, the CDR3 is TGTGCCAGCAGCTTGAGCGGCCACTCTGGAAACACCATATATTTT.

This clone was observed a handful of times. This chain links TRBV9 with TRBJ1-5, with D possibly being TRBD1 (6 bases). The CDR3 consists of 15 residues. CDR1 and CDR2 (germline): SGDLS, YYNGEE. Trimming took 3 bases from V and 0 from J, leaving 10 bases between them. CDR3 residues: CASSGGTNSNQPQHF. The CDR3, as DNA: TGTGCCAGCAGCGGAGGGACAAATAGCAATCAGCCCCAGCATTTT. The variable domain in full, completed from reference TRBV9 and TRBJ1-5, reads DSGVTQTPKHLITATGQRVTLRCSPRSGDLSVYWYQQSLDQGLQFLIQYYNGEERAKGNILERFSAQQFPDLHSELNLSSLELGDSALYFCASSGGTNSNQPQHFGDGTRLSIL.

The J gene is TRBJ1-6, the V gene TRBV3-1 (or the pseudogene TRBV3-2), with D possibly matching TRBD1 (6 bases). The CDR3 sequence is 14 residues long. Per germline, CDR1 LGHDT and CDR2 YNNKEL (reference sequence). Trimming cost V 0 bases and J 9 bases, with 9 bases left between them. The CDR3 is CASSQDQGSSPLHF. CDR3 nucleotides: TGTGCCAGCAGCCAAGATCAGGGGAGTTCACCCCTCCACTTT.

The chain links TRBV10-1 to TRBJ2-2, with TRBD1 matching over 9 bases. This CDR3 is 13 amino acids long. Germline V lookup: CDR1 WNHNN, CDR2 SYGVQD (reference sequence). Losses at the gene ends were 10 bases for V and 7 bases for J; bases not matched to a gene: 7. The CDR3 region is CATKQGANGELFF. The CDR3 nucleotides read TGCGCCACGAAACAGGGGGCAAACGGGGAGCTGTTTTTT.

The chain combines TRBV19 with TRBJ1-2, with D possibly TRBD1 on 6 matching bases. The CDR3 is made up of 15 amino acids. The ends were cut back, 3 bases at V and 5 bases at J, with 16 bases in the middle. Germline V gives CDR1 LNHDA, CDR2 SQIVND (reference sequence). The CDR3: CASSMSGQGQYGYTF. Written as DNA, the CDR3 is TGTGCCAGTAGTATGTCGGGCCAGGGGCAGTATGGCTACACCTTC.

V usage is TRBV19 and J usage is TRBJ1-1; no definite D call. V shed 5 bases and J shed 1 base, with 8 bases lying between them. The germline CDR1 and CDR2 sequences are LNHDA and SQIVND (reference sequence). CDR3 size: 13 residues. In DNA form, the CDR3 reads TGTGCCAGTAGTTCGTTTTGGAACACTGAAGCTTTCTTT. Protein sequence: CASSSFWNTEAFF.

DNA of the CDR3: TGTGCCAGCAGCGACCTACAGGAAATCCATGGCTACACCTTC. It codes for CASSDLQEIHGYTF. The rearrangement links TRBV7-9 to TRBJ1-2, with D tentatively TRBD1 (5 bases). V dropped 5 bases and J dropped 6 bases, with 16 bases sitting between them. The V gene's germline CDR1 is SEHNR and CDR2 FQNEAQ (reference sequence). The length of the CDR3 is 14 residues.

V usage is TRBV10-3 and J usage is TRBJ2-7, with TRBD2 matching over 12 bases. Germline CDR1 and CDR2: ENHRY and SYGVKD. The CDR3 consists of 14 residues. Trimming at V came to 6 bases and at J to 5 bases, leaving 5 bases not matched to a gene. The CDR3 loop is CAIRPGLAGNEQYF. Here the CDR3 DNA reads TGTGCCATCAGGCCAGGACTAGCGGGAAACGAGCAGTACTTC.

This clone was counted between two and nine times. The V call is TRBV6-5, the J call TRBJ1-1; D is unresolved. With 7 bases removed from V and 5 bases from J, the gap between germline ends came to 17 bases. This CDR3 comprises 14 residues. From germline, CDR1 is MNHEY and CDR2 SVGAGI. CDR3 residues: CASIKMWAGTEAFF. CDR3 DNA sequence: TGTGCCAGCATCAAAATGTGGGCTGGGACTGAAGCTTTCTTT.

This clone came up once. The chain recombines TRBV4-1 with TRBJ2-1; 10 bases agree with TRBD2. Trimming cost V 0 bases and J 5 bases; bases outside gene matches: 7. Germline assignment: CDR1 MGHRA and CDR2 YSYEKL. The CDR3 runs 17 residues. Written as DNA, the CDR3 is TGCGCCAGCAGCCAAGACCGGACTAGCGGCATAAACAATGAGCAGTTCTTC. It is translated as CASSQDRTSGINNEQFF.

As concerns this clone: The junction differs from germline at one of its ends, possibly a read error. The rearrangement uses TRBV10-2 and TRBJ1-2, with TRBD1 identical over 7 bases. Germline loops: CDR1 WSHSY, CDR2 SAAADI. The CDR3 runs 12 residues. The CDR3 region has the DNA TGCGCCAGCAGTGATGGACAGGTCCTCAGTAGCTTC. Its translation: CASSDGQVLSSF.

J is TRBJ2-5 and V is TRBV7-9; 10 bases fit TRBD1. The CDR3 length is 15 residues. CDR1 is SEHNR, CDR2 FQNEAQ, per germline (reference sequence). V lost 5 bases to trimming and J lost 5 bases; unmatched junction nucleotides: 8. The CDR3 bases are TGTGCCAGCAGCCCGGGGACAGGGGTTTGGGAGACCCAGTACTTC. It codes for CASSPGTGVWETQYF.

The chain employs TRBV10-1 and TRBJ1-3; D remains unclear. CDR3 length: 11 residues. CDR1 and CDR2 from the germline V gene are WNHNN and SYGVQD (reference sequence). The germline V and J ends were trimmed by 8 bases and 0 bases, with 2 bases remaining between them. The CDR3 region has the DNA TGCGCCAGCCGCTCTGGAAACACCATATATTTT. Amino acids: CASRSGNTIYF.

J is TRBJ1-5 and V is TRBV27; the D is unclear. The germline CDR1 and CDR2 sequences are MNHEY and SMNVEV (reference sequence). Trimming removed 5 bases from V and 2 bases from J, with 13 bases in between. This CDR3 is built from 15 residues. CDR3 sequence: CASSPRATGNQPQHF. CDR3 in DNA: TGTGCCAGCAGTCCTCGTGCCACTGGCAATCAGCCCCAGCATTTT.

Regarding this clone: An end of the junction differs from the germline gene, which may be a read error. This sequence joins TRBV7-7 and TRBJ2-1; the match to TRBD2 covers 7 bases. The CDR3 has 13 amino acids. Germline V gene sequence: CDR1 SSHAT, CDR2 FNYEAQ (reference sequence). The CDR3 loop reads CASSSASGNEQFF. DNA for the CDR3: TGTGCTAGCAGCTCCGCTAGCGGCAATGAGCAGTTCTTC. Complete variable domain (other parts from reference TRBV7-7 and TRBJ2-1): GAGVSQSPRYKVTKRGQDVTLRCDPISSHATLYWYQQALGQGPEFLTYFNYEAQPDKSGLPSDRFSAERPEGSISTLTIQRTEQRDSAMYRCASSSASGNEQFFGPGTRLTVL.

V is TRBV5-4 and J is TRBJ1-1; D might be TRBD1 (6 bases). Trimming left V 10 bases short and J 0 bases short, with 16 bases between. Germline V gene data show CDR1 as SGHNT and CDR2 as YYREEE (reference sequence). This CDR3 region has 14 residues. In DNA form, the CDR3 reads TGTGCCGGATACAGGGTTGACATGAACACTGAAGCTTTCTTT. Its protein is CAGYRVDMNTEAFF.

The chain carries TRBV3-1 (or the pseudogene TRBV3-2) and TRBJ1-2, with 9 nucleotides matching TRBD1. Per the germline V gene, CDR1 is LGHDT and CDR2 is YNNKEL (reference sequence). V shed 2 bases, J shed 6 bases, and the junction held 10 bases outside the gene matches. There are 16 residues in the CDR3. CDR3 residues: CASSQYSGGTGHGYTF. CDR3 in DNA: TGTGCCAGCAGCCAATATTCCGGCGGGACAGGGCATGGCTACACCTTC.

The V and J genes are TRBV5-1 and TRBJ2-1, with 10 bases lining up with TRBD2. CDR1 is SGHRS, CDR2 YFSETQ, per germline. V shed 0 bases, J shed 10 bases, and the junction held 10 bases outside the gene matches. The CDR3 totals 16 residues. The CDR3 here is CASSLGSGRAGEEQFF. The DNA of the CDR3 is TGCGCCAGCAGCTTGGGGAGCGGGAGGGCCGGAGAAGAGCAGTTCTTC. Full variable domain (rest looked up from reference TRBV5-1 and TRBJ2-1): KAGVTQTPRYLIKTRGQQVTLSCSPISGHRSVSWYQQTPGQGLQFLFEYFSETQRNKGNFPGRFSGRQFSNSRSEMNVSTLELGDSALYLCASSLGSGRAGEEQFFGPGTRLTVL.

The CDR3 DNA sequence: TGTGCCACCAGTCATGCTGGACAGGGAATCACTGAAGCTTTCTTT. Its translation is CATSHAGQGITEAFF. V gene TRBV24-1 combines with J gene TRBJ1-1; 8 bases fit TRBD1. The CDR3 sequence is 15 residues long. J lost 4 bases, V lost 6 bases, and 9 bases had no gene match. Germline V gene data show CDR1 as KGHDR and CDR2 as SFDVKD.

This sequence joins TRBV28 and TRBJ1-2, with D possibly matching TRBD1 (6 bases). CDR3 length: 14 residues. Germline values: CDR1 MDHEN, CDR2 SYDVKM. V gave up 5 bases and J gave up 4 bases, with 14 bases separating them. In DNA, the CDR3 is TGTGCCAGCAGTCAAACAGGGTTAAGCTATGGCTACACCTTC. Translated: CASSQTGLSYGYTF.

This clone showed up just a few times. This rearrangement joins TRBV19 to TRBJ1-5, with TRBD1 identical over 7 bases. Germline V gives CDR1 LNHDA, CDR2 SQIVND (reference sequence). V dropped 4 bases and J dropped 6; count of bases not matched to a gene: 9. The CDR3 is made up of 15 amino acids. The CDR3 nucleotides are TGTGCCAGTAGTAAAACCGGGACAGCCCCTCAGCCCCAGCATTTT. This encodes CASSKTGTAPQPQHF.

V is TRBV5-4 and J is TRBJ1-4; D unclear. The CDR3 totals 16 residues. V dropped 0 bases and J dropped 2 bases, with 11 bases sitting between them. Germline V lookup: CDR1 SGHNT, CDR2 YYREEE (reference sequence). The CDR3 DNA reads as TGTGCCAGCAGCTTGGATCCTCCCGGGACTAATGAAAAACTGTTTTTT. It is translated as CASSLDPPGTNEKLFF. Full variable domain (remainder filled in from reference TRBV5-4 and TRBJ1-4): ETGVTQSPTHLIKTRGQQVTLRCSSQSGHNTVSWYQQALGQGPQFIFQYYREEENGRGNFPPRFSGLQFPNYSSELNVNALELDDSALYLCASSLDPPGTNEKLFFGSGTQLSVL.